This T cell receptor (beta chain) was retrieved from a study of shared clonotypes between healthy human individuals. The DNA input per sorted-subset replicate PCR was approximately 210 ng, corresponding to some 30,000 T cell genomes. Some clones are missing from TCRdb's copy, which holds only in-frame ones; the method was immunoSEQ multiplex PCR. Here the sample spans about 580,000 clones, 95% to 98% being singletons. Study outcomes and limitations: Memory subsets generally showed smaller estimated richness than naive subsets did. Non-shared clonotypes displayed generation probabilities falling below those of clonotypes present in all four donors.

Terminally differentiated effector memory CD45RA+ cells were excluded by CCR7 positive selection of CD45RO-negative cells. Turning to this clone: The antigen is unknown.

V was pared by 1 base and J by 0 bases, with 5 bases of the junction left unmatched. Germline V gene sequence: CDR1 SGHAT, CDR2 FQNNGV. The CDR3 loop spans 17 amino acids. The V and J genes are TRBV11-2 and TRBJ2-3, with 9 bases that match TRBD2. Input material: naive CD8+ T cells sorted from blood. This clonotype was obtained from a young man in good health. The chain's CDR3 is CASSLGRLAASTDTQYF. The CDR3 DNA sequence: TGTGCCAGCAGCTTAGGAAGACTAGCGGCTAGCACAGATACGCAGTATTTT.